This TCR beta chain was sequenced during a study of blood T cell repertoires in COVID-19. CDR1 is ENHRY and CDR2 is SYGVKD in the germline V gene. The CDR3 sequence is 11 residues long. The junction had 4 bases not matched to a gene; V was cut back by 9 bases and J by 8 bases. The data were produced by immunoSEQ multiplex PCR, yet TCRdb's version contains in-frame clones alone and is incomplete. Seen here are tens of thousands of clones, 90% observed once, and the top ten hold approximately 2.8%. The clonotype comes from a man aged 50-60 years with active COVID-19. The sample comprised peripheral blood. The chain employs TRBV10-3 and TRBJ2-1, with TRBD2 matching 7 bases. CDR3 nucleotide sequence: TGTGCCATTGGGACTACCCATGAGCAGTTCTTC. Translating it yields CAIGTTHEQFF.